Below are 23 T cell receptor beta chains sequenced from a single sample in a study of blood T cell repertoires in COVID-19. Using immunoSEQ multiplex PCR, the repertoire was profiled, and TCRdb retains in-frame clones only, with some absent. The sample yields about 190,000 clones, 86% seen once. What was sequenced was PBMCs or T cells enriched from blood (not recorded which). All receptors come from a man between 35 and 55 years old with acute COVID-19.

The chain uses TRBV4-1 and TRBJ1-4, with 9 nucleotides matching TRBD1. Looked up from germline, CDR1 is MGHRA and CDR2 is YSYEKL. The V segment lost 6 bases and the J segment 7 bases; nucleotides outside the gene matches: 12. The CDR3 extends over 16 amino acids. CDR3 sequence: CASRKTGGIGTEKLFF. CDR3 in DNA: TGCGCCAGCAGAAAGACAGGGGGTATTGGGACTGAAAAACTGTTTTTT.

The rearrangement joins TRBV6-2 or TRBV6-3 to TRBJ1-1; D is unresolved. This CDR3 is 12 amino acids long. Trimming stripped 2 bases from V and 11 bases from J, with 12 bases between. The germline CDR1 and CDR2 sequences are MNHEY and SVGEGT. The CDR3 is CASSYARPYAFF. DNA for the CDR3: TGTGCCAGCAGTTACGCCAGGCCTTATGCTTTCTTT.

The chain links TRBV5-8 to TRBJ1-1; possible D gene TRBD1, 5 bases. The V gene's germline CDR1 is SGHTS and CDR2 YDEGEE. V was clipped by 0 bases and J by 0 bases, with 12 bases between them. The CDR3 contains 16 residues. The CDR3: CASSLEAGAVNTEAFF. CDR3 nucleotide sequence: TGTGCCAGCAGCTTGGAGGCTGGGGCGGTGAACACTGAAGCTTTCTTT.

The chain combines TRBV28 with TRBJ2-1, with unresolved D. The CDR3 is 15 amino acids. Germline V gene sequence: CDR1 MDHEN, CDR2 SYDVKM. V was clipped by 6 bases and J by 7 bases, with 19 bases between them. The CDR3 DNA reads TGTGCCAGCAGACGTCGTGGTAGACACGAGAATGAGCAGTTCTTC. As protein: CASRRRGRHENEQFF.

The chain combines TRBV6-5 with TRBJ2-7, with TRBD1 matching over 9 bases. V lost 0 bases, J lost 6 bases, and 9 bases stayed unmatched. CDR3 size: 16 residues. Germline CDR1 MNHEY, CDR2 SVGAGI. CDR3 amino acids: CASSYSSGTGRGEQYF. Written as DNA, the CDR3 is TGTGCCAGCAGTTACTCATCCGGGACAGGGAGGGGCGAGCAGTACTTC.

The CDR3 nucleotides are TGTGCCAGCATCCTACCGGGACAGGGGACCGGGGAGCTGTTTTTT. It translates to CASILPGQGTGELFF. The chain joins TRBV25-1 to TRBJ2-2; 10 bases map to TRBD1. From germline, CDR1 is MGHDK and CDR2 SYGVNS. The length of the CDR3 is 15 residues. J was trimmed by 5 bases and V by 7 bases; bases with no gene match: 7. The full variable domain, rest sourced from reference TRBV25-1 and TRBJ2-2, is EADIYQTPRYLVIGTGKKITLECSQTMGHDKMYWYQQDPGMELHLIHYSYGVNSTEKGDLSSESTVSRIRTEHFPLTLESARPSHTSQYLCASILPGQGTGELFFGEGSRLTVL.

V gene TRBV2 combines with J gene TRBJ2-7; TRBD2 might be the D (5 bases). The CDR3 sequence is 13 residues long. Between the trimmed V and J ends, which lost 11 bases and 5 bases, there was a span of 19 bases. CDR1 and CDR2 (germline): SNHLY, FYNNEI. The CDR3 nucleotides are TGTGCCGCTTGGGGATTCCGGGGAGACGAGCAGTACTTC. It translates to CAAWGFRGDEQYF.

This chain joins TRBV9 and TRBJ2-7, with a tentative D call TRBD2 (5 bases). Germline lookup yields CDR1 SGDLS and CDR2 YYNGEE. There are 15 residues in the CDR3. Between the trimmed V and J ends, which lost 0 bases and 5 bases, there was a span of 15 bases. This CDR3 reads CASSVASGGLNEQYF. The CDR3 region has the DNA TGTGCCAGCAGCGTAGCTTCCGGCGGGTTGAACGAGCAGTACTTC.

The chain combines TRBV14 with TRBJ2-1; 11 bases align to TRBD2. This CDR3 has 15 amino acids. Trimming removed 5 bases from V and 6 bases from J; junction bases left unmatched: 6. The germline CDR1 and CDR2 sequences are SGHDN and FVKESK. The CDR3: CASSKLAGVFNEQFF. The CDR3 DNA sequence: TGTGCCAGCAGCAAACTAGCGGGAGTATTCAATGAGCAGTTCTTC. Complete variable domain (other parts from reference TRBV14 and TRBJ2-1): EAGVTQFPSHSVIEKGQTVTLRCDPISGHDNLYWYRRVMGKEIKFLLHFVKESKQDESGMPNNRFLAERTGGTYSTLKVQPAELEDSGVYFCASSKLAGVFNEQFFGPGTRLTVL.

The chain couples TRBV3-1 (or the pseudogene TRBV3-2) to TRBJ2-1, with TRBD1 matching 9 bases. The CDR3 runs to 15 residues. Germline CDR1 is LGHDT and CDR2 is YNNKEL (reference sequence). The V and J ends lost 5 bases and 4 bases, in that order; junction bases with no gene match: 6. The CDR3 region has the DNA TGTGCCAGCAGCGGGGAACAGGGGGCTTACAATGAGCAGTTCTTC. Protein product: CASSGEQGAYNEQFF.

The chain recombines TRBV7-3 with TRBJ2-5; 9 bases agree with TRBD2. Germline CDR1 and CDR2: SGHTA and FQGTGA. V gave up 6 bases and J gave up 5 bases; unmatched junction bases: 13. The CDR3 runs to 16 residues. DNA for the CDR3: TGTGCCAGCAGGGTCGAAGCGGGAGGTGTGAGGGAGACCCAGTACTTC. Its protein product is CASRVEAGGVRETQYF. Together with reference TRBV7-3 and TRBJ2-5, the CDR3 gives the full variable domain: GAGVSQTPSNKVTEKGKYVELRCDPISGHTALYWYRQSLGQGPEFLIYFQGTGAADDSGLPNDRFFAVRPEGSVSTLKIQRTERGDSAVYLCASRVEAGGVRETQYFGPGTRLLVL.

The rearrangement links TRBV28 to TRBJ1-4, with D possibly TRBD1 on 6 matching bases. This CDR3 has 15 residues. CDR1 is MDHEN, CDR2 SYDVKM, per germline. V was pared by 4 bases and J by 7 bases, with 16 bases between. DNA for the CDR3: TGTGCCAGCAGTTCCCCACAGGGTTCTGGTGAAAAACTGTTTTTT. Translation gives CASSSPQGSGEKLFF. The entire variable domain, with the rest obtained from reference TRBV28 and TRBJ1-4, is as follows: DVKVTQSSRYLVKRTGEKVFLECVQDMDHENMFWYRQDPGLGLRLIYFSYDVKMKEKGDIPEGYSVSREKKERFSLILESASTNQTSMYLCASSSPQGSGEKLFFGSGTQLSVL.

The V call is TRBV19, the J call TRBJ1-5; TRBD1 aligns across 9 bases. The junction had 12 bases not matched to a gene; V was cut back by 2 bases and J by 4 bases. Germline CDR1 LNHDA, CDR2 SQIVND (reference sequence). CDR3 length: 18 amino acids. The CDR3 DNA follows: TGTGCCAGTAGTATATCTCGGGACAGGGCCCGGCTTAATCAGCCCCAGCATTTT. It specifies CASSISRDRARLNQPQHF.

The chain is built from TRBV4-2 and TRBJ2-3, with 9 bases matching TRBD2. The CDR3 covers 17 residues. In germline, CDR1 is LGHNA, CDR2 YNFKEQ. The V gene end was trimmed by 4 bases and the J gene end by 4 bases; junction bases not matched to a gene: 12. DNA for the CDR3: TGTGCCAGCAGCCCGACCGGGGTAGCGGGAGATGCAGATACGCAGTATTTT. It codes for CASSPTGVAGDADTQYF.

J is TRBJ2-7 and V is TRBV19; TRBD2 matches 7 bases. V was clipped by 3 bases and J by 3 bases; unmatched bases: 14. This CDR3 is built from 17 residues. The germline CDR1 and CDR2 sequences are LNHDA and SQIVND (reference sequence). The CDR3 here is CASSIAYIGLAVYEQYF. The CDR3 nucleotides read TGTGCCAGTAGTATCGCGTATATTGGGCTAGCGGTCTACGAGCAGTACTTC.

This chain joins TRBV6-1 and TRBJ1-3, with D tentatively TRBD1 (5 bases). CDR3 length: 18 amino acids. The germline V gene has CDR1 MNHNS and CDR2 SASEGT. V shed 2 bases and J shed 0 bases, with 17 bases lying between them. The CDR3 nucleotides are TGTGCCAGCAGTGAACTTGCCCTGACAGCCTTCTCTGGAAACACCATATATTTT. It is translated as CASSELALTAFSGNTIYF.

The chain employs TRBV18 and TRBJ1-3, with TRBD1 matching 8 bases. Germline CDR1 reads KGHSH; CDR2 reads LQKENI. This CDR3 is built from 15 residues. Losses at the gene ends were 3 bases for V and 8 bases for J; bases not matched to a gene: 9. The CDR3 nucleotides read TGTGCCAGCTCACCCAGGGGGCGCGAGGGGCACACCATATATTTT. Translated: CASSPRGREGHTIYF.

The chain is built from TRBV28 and TRBJ2-2; 8 nucleotides match TRBD1. The ends lost 8 bases at V and 1 base at J; junction bases unmatched: 6. CDR3 size: 15 residues. CDR1 is MDHEN, CDR2 SYDVKM, per germline. The CDR3 region is CASGPTGGNTGELFF. The CDR3, as DNA: TGTGCCAGCGGACCTACAGGGGGGAACACCGGGGAGCTGTTTTTT.

The rearrangement joins TRBV7-9 to TRBJ1-2, with TRBD1 matching over 8 bases. CDR1 is SEHNR, CDR2 FQNEAQ, per germline (reference sequence). The CDR3 is 12 amino acids. V was pared by 5 bases and J by 7 bases, with 3 bases of the junction left unmatched. CDR3 coding DNA: TGTGCCAGCAGCCCCGACAGGGGTGGCTACACCTTC. It specifies CASSPDRGGYTF.

The chain carries TRBV18 and TRBJ2-6; 7 bases map to TRBD1. The V gene end was trimmed by 5 bases and the J gene end by 2 bases; junction bases not matched to a gene: 6. CDR3 length: 16 residues. The V gene's germline CDR1 is KGHSH and CDR2 LQKENI. This chain's CDR3 is CASSSNRGTGANVLTF. The CDR3 DNA reads TGTGCCAGCTCATCAAACAGGGGAACTGGGGCCAACGTCCTGACTTTC.

The CDR3, as DNA: TGTGCCAGCAGCTTAGTACAGGGGAGCCAGCCCCAGCATTTT. Protein product: CASSLVQGSQPQHF. This chain links TRBV7-2 with TRBJ1-5, with 7 bases that match TRBD1. V lost 1 base to trimming and J lost 7 bases; unmatched junction nucleotides: 4. In germline, CDR1 is SGHTA, CDR2 FQGNSA. CDR3 length equals 14 residues.

The gene calls are TRBV7-9 and TRBJ2-2, with 11 bases that match TRBD2. The germline CDR1 and CDR2 sequences are SEHNR and FQNEAQ (reference sequence). The V and J ends lost 5 bases and 1 base, in that order; junction bases with no gene match: 3. The CDR3 covers 16 residues. The CDR3 loop is CASSPLAGGNTGELFF. CDR3 DNA: TGTGCCAGCAGCCCCCTAGCGGGGGGGAACACCGGGGAGCTGTTTTTT.

This clone has only one observation. The chain recombines TRBV19 with TRBJ2-7, with TRBD2 matching 9 bases. Per the germline V gene, CDR1 is LNHDA and CDR2 is SQIVND (reference sequence). This CDR3 region has 14 residues. Germline trimming cut 7 bases from V and 4 bases from J; bases unmatched to any gene: 8. The CDR3 here is CASNPSGTPYEQYF. The CDR3 DNA follows: TGTGCCAGTAATCCTAGCGGGACCCCTTACGAGCAGTACTTC. The full variable domain, with the rest looked up from reference TRBV19 and TRBJ2-7, is DGGITQSPKYLFRKEGQNVTLSCEQNLNHDAMYWYRQDPGQGLRLIYYSQIVNDFQKGDIAEGYSVSREKKESFPLTVTSAQKNPTAFYLCASNPSGTPYEQYFGPGTRLTVT.